This T cell receptor beta chain was retrieved from a study of T cells in Graves' hyperthyroidism and ophthalmopathy. Exclusion of a patient resulted from uncontrolled infection, other autoimmune disease, pregnancy or lactation. Clinical symptoms, serum thyroxine, TRAb, thyroid ultrasound and orbital computed tomography established diagnosis. The PBMCs had their origin in 10 ml of fresh peripheral blood. From RNA transcripts, TCR beta CDR3 regions were amplified. A set of HTBI primers served as the primers for a first-round RT-PCR of the TCR CDR3. TCRdb processed the multiplex PCR reads anew with MiXCR; each CDR3 protein has one entry. The sample consists of around 560,000 distinct CDR3 sequences, around 17% of them appearing once. V trimming: 3 bases; J trimming: 6 bases; junction bases outside the gene matches: 3. This CDR3 is 14 amino acids long. Per the germline V gene, CDR1 is MDHEN and CDR2 is SYDVKM.

The rearrangement links TRBV28 to TRBJ2-1; 9 bases map to TRBD1. The sample was blood. The receptor was isolated from a woman between 18 and 29 years old with Graves' hyperthyroidism. CDR3 nucleotide sequence: TGTGCCAGCAGTTTCCGGGGACAGGGCAATGAGCAGTTCTTC. It yields the protein CASSFRGQGNEQFF.